What follows are 17 T cell receptor beta chains derived from one specimen sequenced in a study of control samples from healthy donors and cancer patients. TCRdb's table, derived via immunoSEQ multiplex PCR, lists solely in-frame clones and lacks some. Of around 110,000 clones in the sample, about 94% were seen once. The sample consisted of blood. Every receptor here comes from a man aged 30 to 45 in good health.

This chain joins TRBV2 and TRBJ2-3; 7 bases are a match to TRBD2. Germline CDR1 SNHLY, CDR2 FYNNEI. The length of the CDR3 is 14 residues. The junction had 4 bases not matched to a gene; V was cut back by 6 bases and J by 1 base. As DNA, the CDR3 is TGTGCCAGCAGGGGAGGGGACGGCACAGATACGCAGTATTTT. Amino acids: CASRGGDGTDTQYF.

This clone was recorded once. The CDR3, as DNA: TGTGCCAGCAGCTTAGGAGGGACACCCTACGAGCAGTACTTC. Its translation: CASSLGGTPYEQYF. The rearrangement uses TRBV7-8 and TRBJ2-7; the D gene is possibly TRBD1 (6 bases). Trimming left V 1 base short and J 2 bases short, with 9 bases between. CDR1 and CDR2 from the germline V gene are SGHVS and FQNEAQ. CDR3 size: 14 residues.

V usage is TRBV9 and J usage is TRBJ2-7, with D tentatively TRBD2 (5 bases). Germline-derived CDR1 and CDR2 are SGDLS and YYNGEE. The ends were cut back, 0 bases at V and 2 bases at J, with 9 bases in the middle. The CDR3 length is 14 residues. CDR3 loop: CASSVADGTYEQYF. Here the CDR3 DNA reads TGTGCCAGCAGCGTAGCTGACGGGACCTACGAGCAGTACTTC.

CDR3 sequence (DNA): TGTGCCAGCAGTTTAACGTCAGGTGGAAGCAATCAGCCCCAGCATTTT. This gives the protein CASSLTSGGSNQPQHF. The chain uses TRBV28 and TRBJ1-5; D not certain. Germline V gene sequence: CDR1 MDHEN, CDR2 SYDVKM. The CDR3 is 16 amino acids. Trimming took off 2 bases at V and 1 base at J, with 12 bases between the two ends.

This clone was seen a single time. The chain combines TRBV30 with TRBJ1-1, with 7 bases lining up with TRBD1. The V segment lost 2 bases and the J segment 5 bases; nucleotides outside the gene matches: 5. Germline CDR1 and CDR2: GTSNPN and SVGIG (reference sequence). The CDR3 runs 13 residues. The CDR3 DNA reads as TGTGCCTGGAGTAGGGGCAGGGGGACTGAAGCTTTCTTT. It codes for CAWSRGRGTEAFF.

V gene TRBV6-6 combines with J gene TRBJ1-4, with D perhaps matching TRBD1 (5 bases). V was cut by 7 bases and J by 9 bases, with 15 bases left in between. The CDR3 extends over 13 amino acids. Germline CDR1 MNHNY, CDR2 SVGAGI (reference sequence). The CDR3 nucleotides read TGTGCCAGCACTGGGGACGGCCGGAAAAAACTGTTTTTT. Encoded protein: CASTGDGRKKLFF.

The chain has TRBV11-2 and TRBJ2-3; 8 nucleotides match TRBD1. The germline V gene has CDR1 SGHAT and CDR2 FQNNGV. Germline trimming cut 4 bases from V and 4 bases from J; bases unmatched to any gene: 7. The CDR3 covers 15 residues. Written as DNA, the CDR3 is TGTGCCAGCAGCTCGTCAGGGGGCTGGGCAGATACGCAGTATTTT. Translation: CASSSSGGWADTQYF.

The chain has TRBV3-1 (or the pseudogene TRBV3-2) and TRBJ1-2; 7 bases match TRBD1. The trim removed 3 bases at V and 7 bases at J, leaving 2 bases unmatched. The CDR3 has 12 residues. Germline-derived CDR1 and CDR2 are LGHDT and YNNKEL (reference sequence). CDR3 sequence: CASSQGQFGYTF. In DNA form, the CDR3 reads TGTGCCAGCAGCCAGGGACAGTTTGGCTACACCTTC.

Of note for this clone: The sample contains more than one DNA sequence encoding this CDR3. The chain carries TRBV6-4 and TRBJ2-6, with D hard to call. This CDR3 contains 14 residues. Between the trimmed V and J ends, which lost 0 bases and 3 bases, there was a span of 3 bases. The germline gives CDR1 MRHNA, CDR2 SNTAGT. CDR3 sequence reads: CASSDSGGANVLTF. CDR3 bases: TGTGCCAGCAGTGACTCTGGTGGGGCCAACGTCCTGACTTTC.

The CDR3 coding sequence is TGCGCCAGCAGCTTGGGAACAGGCCTTAATGAAAAACTGTTTTTT. This encodes CASSLGTGLNEKLFF. V and J are TRBV5-1 and TRBJ1-4, with D possibly being TRBD1 (5 bases). Germline CDR1 reads SGHRS; CDR2 reads YFSETQ. This CDR3 comprises 15 residues. V lost 0 bases, J lost 4 bases, and 10 bases lay in between.

Only a few counts were recorded for this clone. This chain links TRBV6-6 with TRBJ2-3; unclear D gene. CDR1 is MNHNY and CDR2 is SVGAGI in the germline V gene (reference sequence). Between the trimmed V and J ends, which lost 5 bases and 12 bases, there was a span of 15 bases. The CDR3 spans 12 residues. The CDR3 protein is CASSLKLVEQYF. CDR3 DNA sequence: TGTGCCAGCAGTCTGAAATTGGTAGAACAGTATTTT.

The genes are TRBV3-1 (or the pseudogene TRBV3-2) and TRBJ1-1; 9 bases match TRBD1. The length of the CDR3 is 15 residues. With V trimmed by 3 bases and J by 4 bases, 6 bases remained unmatched. Germline CDR1 and CDR2: LGHDT and YNNKEL (reference sequence). The CDR3 sequence is CASSQPPTGGTEAFF. CDR3 nucleotide sequence: TGTGCCAGCAGCCAGCCCCCGACAGGGGGCACTGAAGCTTTCTTT.

The chain uses TRBV5-1 and TRBJ2-3; D is undetermined. V gave up 2 bases and J gave up 2 bases, with 6 bases separating them. The CDR3 consists of 13 residues. Germline lookup yields CDR1 SGHRS and CDR2 YFSETQ. CDR3 in amino acids: CASSFSLTDTQYF. The CDR3 DNA follows: TGCGCCAGCAGCTTCTCCCTCACAGATACGCAGTATTTT.

The chain combines TRBV4-1 with TRBJ1-3; D remains ambiguous. The CDR3 extends over 14 amino acids. From germline, CDR1 is MGHRA and CDR2 YSYEKL. Trimming removed 1 base at V and 9 bases at J, with 13 bases between. The CDR3 here is CASSQVEPSVTIYF. In DNA, the CDR3 is TGCGCCAGCAGCCAAGTTGAGCCGTCTGTCACCATATATTTT.

The chain recombines TRBV5-5 with TRBJ2-2; D gene uncertain. Germline CDR1 and CDR2: SGHKS and YYEKEE (reference sequence). Trimming left V 0 bases short and J 8 bases short, with 11 bases between. This CDR3 contains 14 residues. CDR3 loop: CASSLATQSGELFF. DNA for the CDR3: TGTGCCAGCAGCTTGGCCACTCAGTCAGGGGAGCTGTTTTTT.

The chain recombines TRBV28 with TRBJ2-3; D is possibly TRBD2 (7 bases). This CDR3 is built from 15 residues. The V end was cut by 6 bases, the J end by 2 bases, with 15 bases between. Germline V gene data show CDR1 as MDHEN and CDR2 as SYDVKM. This CDR3 reads CASSPAGAHTDTQYF. DNA of the CDR3: TGTGCCAGCAGCCCGGCGGGGGCGCACACAGATACGCAGTATTTT.

This clone was recorded only once. The J gene is TRBJ2-7, the V gene TRBV5-6; D perhaps matches TRBD2 (5 bases). CDR3 length: 13 residues. Trimming left V 6 bases short and J 5 bases short, with 15 bases between. Germline V CDR1 and CDR2: SGHDT, YYEEEE. The CDR3 bases are TGTGCCAGCACCCGCCCGGCCGGGAACGAGCAGTACGTC. This codes for CASTRPAGNEQYV.